These 2 T cell receptor beta chains were sequenced from one sample in a study of blood T cells in healthy people across ages. A second roughly 6 to 11 cycle PCR used barcoded and J-beta primers. TCRdb re-called the 5' RACE reads through MiXCR, storing one row per CDR3 protein. Among fewer than 1 million distinct CDR3 sequences, 40% to 50% were seen once, and the ten largest hold around 21%. The sequencing input was blood. All receptors come from a man aged 60 to 69 in good health.

This rearrangement joins TRBV29-1 to TRBJ1-5; 7 nucleotides line up with TRBD1. J gave up 2 bases and V 7 bases, and 8 bases lay outside the gene matches. CDR3 size: 14 residues. The germline CDR1 and CDR2 sequences are SQVTM and ANQGSEA. The CDR3 reads CSASTGEGNQPQHF. The DNA for the CDR3 is TGCAGCGCATCCACAGGGGAGGGCAATCAGCCCCAGCATTTT.

The chain has TRBV30 and TRBJ1-6, with D possibly matching TRBD1 (6 bases). V gave up 5 bases and J gave up 5 bases, with 13 bases separating them. The CDR3 length is 14 residues. Germline CDR1 GTSNPN, CDR2 SVGIG (reference sequence). The CDR3 here is CAWAGQLDNSPLHF. The CDR3 DNA follows: TGTGCCTGGGCCGGACAGCTCGATAATTCACCCCTCCACTTT.